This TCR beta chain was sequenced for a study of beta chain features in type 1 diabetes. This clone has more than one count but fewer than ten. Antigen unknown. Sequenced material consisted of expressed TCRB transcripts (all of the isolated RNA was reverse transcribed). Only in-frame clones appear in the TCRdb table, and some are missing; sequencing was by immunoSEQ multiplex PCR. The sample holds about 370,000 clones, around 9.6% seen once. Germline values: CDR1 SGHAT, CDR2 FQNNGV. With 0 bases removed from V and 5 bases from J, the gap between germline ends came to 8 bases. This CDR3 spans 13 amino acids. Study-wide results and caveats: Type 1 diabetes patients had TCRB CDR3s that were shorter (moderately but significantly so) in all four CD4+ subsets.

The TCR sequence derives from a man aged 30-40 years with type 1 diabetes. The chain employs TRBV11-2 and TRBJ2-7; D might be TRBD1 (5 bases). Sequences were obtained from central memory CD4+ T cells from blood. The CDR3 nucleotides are TGTGCCAGCAGCTTAGATCAAGGGGACGAGCAGTACTTC. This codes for CASSLDQGDEQYF. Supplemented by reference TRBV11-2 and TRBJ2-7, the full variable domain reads EAGVAQSPRYKIIEKRQSVAFWCNPISGHATLYWYQQILGQGPKLLIQFQNNGVVDDSQLPKDRFSAERLKGVDSTLKIQPAKLEDSAVYLCASSLDQGDEQYFGPGTRLTVT.